These T cell receptor beta chains were read from a single sample in a study of cytomegalovirus exposure and HLA in healthy donors. Here immunoSEQ multiplex PCR was the method, and the copy in TCRdb shows in-frame clones only, minus some. The sample contains about 130,000 clones, over 65% of which appear only once. Source material: PBMCs. The receptors come from a man aged 18 to 29 in good health and CMV-seropositive. CDR3s include the opening cysteine and the closing phenylalanine or tryptophan. D genes are given only for firm matches. The size entry is marked missing in some rows and otherwise reads once, few, many or a size class.

few TRBJ2-7 TRBD1 TRBV28 CASSLGAGGVGTPYEQYF TGTGCCAGCAGTTTAGGGGCAGGGGGCGTCGGCACCCCCTACGAGCAGTACTTC
NA TRBJ2-3 TRBD1 TRBV19 CASADHRGFTGTDTQYF TGTGCCAGCGCCGACCACAGGGGCTTCACGGGCACAGATACGCAGTATTTT
few TRBJ1-1 NA TRBV19 CASQLRGRLMNTEAFF TGTGCCTCCCAGCTCAGGGGAAGGCTAATGAACACTGAAGCTTTCTTT
NA TRBJ2-7 TRBD1 TRBV4-2 CASSPQGQERSYEQYF TGTGCCAGCAGCCCCCAGGGACAGGAAAGGTCCTACGAGCAGTACTTC
NA TRBJ2-7 TRBD2 TRBV4-1 CASSPGEGKSYEQYF TGCGCCAGCAGTCCGGGGGAGGGGAAGTCCTACGAGCAGTACTTC
NA TRBJ2-1 NA TRBV19 CASSIGASYNEQFF TGTGCCAGTAGTATAGGGGCAAGCTACAATGAGCAGTTCTTC
NA TRBJ2-2 TRBD2 TRBV4-1 CASSQEGAGTGELFF TGCGCCAGCAGCCAAGAAGGAGCGGGAACCGGGGAGCTGTTTTTT
NA TRBJ2-1 NA TRBV19 CASSILTGDNEQFF TGTGCCAGTAGTATCTTGACGGGAGACAATGAGCAGTTCTTC
NA TRBJ1-4 NA TRBV11-2 CASSLLPTNEKLFF TGTGCCAGCAGCTTACTTCCAACTAATGAAAAACTGTTTTTT
NA TRBJ2-7 NA TRBV6-1 CASKVVGGGYEQYF TGTGCCAGCAAGGTTGTGGGGGGTGGGTACGAGCAGTACTTC
NA TRBJ2-2 TRBD1 TRBV4-2 CASSRDRETGELFF TGTGCCAGCAGCCGGGACAGGGAAACCGGGGAGCTGTTTTTT
NA TRBJ1-1 NA TRBV5-1 CASNPDRNTEAFF TGCGCCAGTAACCCAGACAGGAACACTGAAGCTTTCTTT
NA TRBJ2-2 NA TRBV9 CASVGTHGTGELFF TGTGCCAGCGTCGGGACTCATGGGACCGGGGAGCTGTTTTTT
once TRBJ2-7 TRBD1 TRBV9 CASSGTGTTYEQYF TGTGCCAGCAGCGGGACAGGTACTACCTACGAGCAGTACTTC
NA TRBJ2-2 TRBD1 TRBV19 CASSPQRGRWTGELFF TGTGCCAGTAGTCCACAGAGGGGGCGGTGGACCGGGGAGCTGTTTTTT
NA TRBJ1-6 TRBD1 TRBV27 CASSFGTGLESPLHF TGTGCCAGCAGTTTTGGGACAGGGTTGGAATCACCCCTCCACTTT
NA TRBJ2-7 TRBD2 TRBV5-4 CASSFIAGAVNEQYF TGTGCCAGCAGCTTCATAGCGGGAGCCGTTAACGAGCAGTACTTC
NA TRBJ2-3 TRBD2 TRBV9 CASSVGLAGGVVTDTQYF TGTGCCAGCAGCGTGGGACTAGCGGGGGGGGTAGTCACAGATACGCAGTATTTT
NA TRBJ1-2 NA TRBV7-2 CASSFSRAAPTGTF TGTGCCAGCAGCTTTAGCAGGGCCGCCCCCACGGGCACCTTC
few TRBJ2-7 TRBD2 TRBV30 CAWSVIAGPYEQYF TGTGCCTGGAGTGTTATAGCGGGACCCTACGAGCAGTACTTC
NA TRBJ2-3 TRBD2 TRBV28 CASSRFSGGSASTDTQYF TGTGCCAGCAGCCGCTTTTCTGGCGGGAGCGCTAGCACAGATACGCAGTATTTT
NA TRBJ1-1 NA TRBV25-1 CASSEGWSLEAFF TGTGCCAGCAGTGAAGGGTGGAGCCTTGAAGCTTTCTTT
NA TRBJ2-7 NA TRBV5-4 CASSLQGPYEQYF TGTGCCAGCAGCTTGCAGGGGCCCTACGAGCAGTACTTC
NA TRBJ1-1 NA TRBV7-8 CASSPPPWEREEAFF TGTGCCAGCAGCCCCCCTCCGTGGGAGAGAGAAGAAGCTTTCTTT
once TRBJ2-7 NA TRBV7-2 CASSLVWQGSEQYF TGTGCCAGCAGCTTAGTATGGCAGGGGTCCGAGCAGTACTTC
NA TRBJ2-1 TRBD2 TRBV5-1 CASSFTILAGGYNEQFF TGCGCCAGCAGCTTTACCATACTAGCGGGGGGTTACAATGAGCAGTTCTTC
NA TRBJ1-2 NA TRBV28 CASSLSEAGRHGYTF TGTGCCAGCAGTTTAAGCGAGGCAGGGCGGCATGGCTACACCTTC
NA TRBJ1-2 NA TRBV28 CASSFGAGLYGYTF TGTGCCAGCAGTTTTGGGGCAGGGTTGTATGGCTACACCTTC
NA TRBJ2-3 TRBD2 TRBV4-2 CASSQDVAGGSSTDTQYF TGTGCCAGCAGCCAAGATGTAGCGGGGGGATCTAGCACAGATACGCAGTATTTT
NA TRBJ1-6 TRBD1 TRBV11-2 CASSFDRGGSPLHF TGTGCCAGCAGCTTTGACAGGGGGGGGTCACCCCTCCACTTT
NA TRBJ1-2 NA TRBV2 CGGENYGYTF TGTGGGGGGGAGAACTATGGCTACACCTTC
few TRBJ1-2 TRBD1 TRBV19 CASNYIRDSNEFYGYTF TGTGCCAGTAATTACATCCGGGACAGTAATGAGTTTTATGGCTACACCTTC
once TRBJ1-6 NA TRBV7-2 CASSLAESSPLHF TGTGCCAGCAGCTTAGCAGAGAGTTCACCCCTCCACTTT
NA TRBJ2-2 TRBD2 TRBV5-6 CASSSLGGASNTGELFF TGTGCCAGCAGCTCACTCGGGGGGGCAAGCAACACCGGGGAGCTGTTTTTT
few TRBJ2-1 TRBD2 TRBV30 CAWRGTSGYGEQFF TGTGCCTGGAGGGGGACTAGCGGTTATGGTGAGCAGTTCTTC
NA TRBJ2-1 NA TRBV5-1 CASSLYGSSNNEQFF TGCGCCAGCAGCTTGTATGGGAGCTCTAACAATGAGCAGTTCTTC
NA TRBJ2-5 TRBD1 TRBV6-1 CASNPGGETQYF TGTGCCAGCAATCCAGGGGGAGAGACCCAGTACTTC
few TRBJ1-5 NA TRBV29-1 CSVGGGNNQPQHF TGCAGCGTTGGGGGGGGGAACAATCAGCCCCAGCATTTT
NA TRBJ1-2 TRBD1 TRBV19 CASSPPGQVNYGYTF TGTGCCAGTAGTCCGCCGGGACAGGTCAACTATGGCTACACCTTC
NA TRBJ2-5 NA TRBV9 CASSVDGGGGILETQYF TGTGCCAGCAGCGTAGATGGCGGGGGCGGTATTTTGGAGACCCAGTACTTC
NA TRBJ2-6 NA TRBV19 CASSIFGSGLSSGANVLTF TGTGCCAGTAGTATATTCGGCTCAGGGCTCTCCTCTGGGGCCAACGTCCTGACTTTC